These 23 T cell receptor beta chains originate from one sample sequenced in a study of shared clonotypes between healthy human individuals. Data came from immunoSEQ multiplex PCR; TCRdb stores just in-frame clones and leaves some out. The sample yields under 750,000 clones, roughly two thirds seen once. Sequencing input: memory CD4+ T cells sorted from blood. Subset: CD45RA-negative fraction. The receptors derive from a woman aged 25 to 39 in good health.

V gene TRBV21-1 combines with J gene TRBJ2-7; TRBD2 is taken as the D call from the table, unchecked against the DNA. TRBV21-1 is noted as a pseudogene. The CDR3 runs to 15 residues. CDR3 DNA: TGTGCCAGCAGCAAAGGGGAGACGGATTCCTACGAGCAGTACTTC. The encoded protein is CASSKGETDSYEQYF.

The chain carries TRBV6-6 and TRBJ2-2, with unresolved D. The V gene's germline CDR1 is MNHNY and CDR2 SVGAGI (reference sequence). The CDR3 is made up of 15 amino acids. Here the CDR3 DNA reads TGTGCTACGAAGTCGGGCACGGCGAACACCGGGGAGCTGTTTTTT. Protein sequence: CATKSGTANTGELFF.

This chain's CDR3 is CASSAGPSGAYEQYF. DNA for the CDR3: TGTGCCAGCAGCGCGGGACCCTCCGGGGCCTACGAGCAGTACTTC. V gene TRBV5-6 combines with J gene TRBJ2-7; a weak D match, TRBD2 (6 bases). Looked up from germline, CDR1 is SGHDT and CDR2 is YYEEEE. Trimming cost V 4 bases and J 2 bases, with 16 bases left between them. The CDR3 runs to 15 residues.

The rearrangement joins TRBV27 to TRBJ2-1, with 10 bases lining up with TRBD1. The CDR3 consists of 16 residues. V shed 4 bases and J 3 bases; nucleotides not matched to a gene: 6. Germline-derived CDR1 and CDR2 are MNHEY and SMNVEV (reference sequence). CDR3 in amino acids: CASSWVGDRGYNEQFF. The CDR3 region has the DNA TGTGCCAGCAGTTGGGTCGGGGACAGGGGCTACAATGAGCAGTTCTTC.

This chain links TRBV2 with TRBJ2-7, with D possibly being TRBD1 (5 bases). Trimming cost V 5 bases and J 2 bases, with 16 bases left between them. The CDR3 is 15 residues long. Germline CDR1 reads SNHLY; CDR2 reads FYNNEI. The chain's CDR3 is CASSPDSRSTYEQYF. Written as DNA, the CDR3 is TGTGCCAGCAGTCCCGACAGCCGATCTACCTACGAGCAGTACTTC.

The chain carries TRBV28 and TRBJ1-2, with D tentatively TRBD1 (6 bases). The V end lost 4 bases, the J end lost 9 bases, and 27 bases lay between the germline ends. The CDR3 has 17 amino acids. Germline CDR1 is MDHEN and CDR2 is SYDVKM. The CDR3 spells CASSSGGGPQQLWSYTF. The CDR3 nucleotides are TGTGCCAGCAGTTCGGGGGGCGGACCCCAACAACTATGGAGCTACACCTTC.

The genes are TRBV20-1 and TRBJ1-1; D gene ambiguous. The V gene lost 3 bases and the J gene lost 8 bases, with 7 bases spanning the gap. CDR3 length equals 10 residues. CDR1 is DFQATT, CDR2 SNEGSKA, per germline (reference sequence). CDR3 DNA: TGCAGTGCTAGGGACGCCGAAGCTTTCTTT. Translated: CSARDAEAFF.

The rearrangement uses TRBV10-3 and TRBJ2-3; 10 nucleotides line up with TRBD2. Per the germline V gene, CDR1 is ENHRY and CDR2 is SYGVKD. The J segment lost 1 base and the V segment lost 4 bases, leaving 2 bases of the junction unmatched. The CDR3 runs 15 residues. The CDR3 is CAISAGTSGTDTQYF. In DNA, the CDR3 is TGTGCCATCAGTGCCGGGACTAGCGGCACAGATACGCAGTATTTT.

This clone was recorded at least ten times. The CDR3 nucleotides read TGTGCCAGCAGTTTCGAGGCGAACACTGAAGCTTTCTTT. As protein: CASSFEANTEAFF. The V and J genes are TRBV6-6 and TRBJ1-1; D ambiguous. Trimming removed 4 bases from V and 1 base from J, with 7 bases in between. This CDR3 is 13 amino acids long. CDR1 is MNHNY, CDR2 SVGAGI, per germline (reference sequence).

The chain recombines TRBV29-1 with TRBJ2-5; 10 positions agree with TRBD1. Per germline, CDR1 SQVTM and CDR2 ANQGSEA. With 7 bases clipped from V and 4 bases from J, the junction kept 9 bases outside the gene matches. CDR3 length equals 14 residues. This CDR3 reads CSAVRRTGGETQYF. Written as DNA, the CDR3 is TGCAGCGCCGTAAGGAGGACAGGGGGAGAGACCCAGTACTTC.

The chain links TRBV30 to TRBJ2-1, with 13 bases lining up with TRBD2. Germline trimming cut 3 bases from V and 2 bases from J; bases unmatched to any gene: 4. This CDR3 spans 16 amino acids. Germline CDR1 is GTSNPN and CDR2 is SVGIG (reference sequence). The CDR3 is CAWSAGTSGAYNEQFF. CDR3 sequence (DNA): TGTGCCTGGAGCGCCGGGACTAGCGGGGCCTACAATGAGCAGTTCTTC.

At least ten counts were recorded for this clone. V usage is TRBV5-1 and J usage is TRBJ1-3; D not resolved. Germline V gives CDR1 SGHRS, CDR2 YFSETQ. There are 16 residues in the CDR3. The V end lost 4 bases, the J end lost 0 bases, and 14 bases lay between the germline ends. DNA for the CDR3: TGCGCCAGCAGCCTTCGCGGGAGTTCCTCTGGAAACACCATATATTTT. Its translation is CASSLRGSSSGNTIYF.

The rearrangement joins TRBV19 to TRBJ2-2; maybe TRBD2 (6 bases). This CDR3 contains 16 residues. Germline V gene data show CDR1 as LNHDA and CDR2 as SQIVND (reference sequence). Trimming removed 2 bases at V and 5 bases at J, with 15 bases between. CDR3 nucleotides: TGTGCCAGTAGTATACCCGGGACTGTTGCGACCGGGGAGCTGTTTTTT. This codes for CASSIPGTVATGELFF.

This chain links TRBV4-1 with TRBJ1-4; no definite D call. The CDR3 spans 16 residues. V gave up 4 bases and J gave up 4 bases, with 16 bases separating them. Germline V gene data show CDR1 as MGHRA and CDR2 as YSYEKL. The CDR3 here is CASSPPPGVSNEKLFF. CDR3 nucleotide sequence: TGCGCCAGCAGCCCCCCACCCGGGGTTAGTAATGAAAAACTGTTTTTT.

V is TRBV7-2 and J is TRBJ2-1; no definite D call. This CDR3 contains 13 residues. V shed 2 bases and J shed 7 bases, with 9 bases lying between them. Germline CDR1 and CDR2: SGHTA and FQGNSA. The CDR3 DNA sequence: TGTGCCAGCAGCTTAATGGGGTCAAATGAGCAGTTCTTC. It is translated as CASSLMGSNEQFF.

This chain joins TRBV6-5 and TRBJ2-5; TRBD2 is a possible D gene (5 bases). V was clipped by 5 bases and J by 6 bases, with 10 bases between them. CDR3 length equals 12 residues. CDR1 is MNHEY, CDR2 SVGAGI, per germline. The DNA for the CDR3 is TGTGCCAGCAGTCCACGGGGAAAGACCCAGTACTTC. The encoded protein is CASSPRGKTQYF.

The DNA of the CDR3 is TGTGCCAGTCGTCGGGAGGGAACCTTCACAGATACGCAGTATTTT. Its translation: CASRREGTFTDTQYF. This chain joins TRBV2 and TRBJ2-3; 8 positions agree with TRBD2. The CDR3 consists of 15 residues. V gave up 9 bases and J gave up 2 bases; unmatched junction bases: 10. The germline gives CDR1 SNHLY, CDR2 FYNNEI.

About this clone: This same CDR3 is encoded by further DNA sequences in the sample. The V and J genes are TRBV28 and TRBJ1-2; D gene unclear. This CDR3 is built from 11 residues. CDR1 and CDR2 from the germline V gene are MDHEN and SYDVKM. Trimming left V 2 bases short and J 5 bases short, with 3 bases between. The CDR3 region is CASSLTYGYTF. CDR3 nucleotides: TGTGCCAGCAGTTTAACGTATGGCTACACCTTC.

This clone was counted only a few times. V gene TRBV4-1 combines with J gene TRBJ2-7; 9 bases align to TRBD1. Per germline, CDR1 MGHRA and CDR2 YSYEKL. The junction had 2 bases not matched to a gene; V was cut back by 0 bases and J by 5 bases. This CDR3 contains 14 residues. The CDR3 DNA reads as TGCGCCAGCAGCCAAGAAGGGACAGGGAACGAGCAGTACTTC. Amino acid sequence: CASSQEGTGNEQYF.

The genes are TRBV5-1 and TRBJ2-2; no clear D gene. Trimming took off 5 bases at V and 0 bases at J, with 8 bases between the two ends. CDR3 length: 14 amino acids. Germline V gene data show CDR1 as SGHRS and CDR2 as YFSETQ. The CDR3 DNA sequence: TGCGCCAGCAGTCACGGTTCGAACACCGGGGAGCTGTTTTTT. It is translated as CASSHGSNTGELFF.

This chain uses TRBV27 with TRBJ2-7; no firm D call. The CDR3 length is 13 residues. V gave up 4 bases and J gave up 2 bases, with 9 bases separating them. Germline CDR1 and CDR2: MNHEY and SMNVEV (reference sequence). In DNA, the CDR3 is TGTGCCAGCAGTTCCCAAGCCCCCTACGAGCAGTACTTC. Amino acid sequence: CASSSQAPYEQYF.

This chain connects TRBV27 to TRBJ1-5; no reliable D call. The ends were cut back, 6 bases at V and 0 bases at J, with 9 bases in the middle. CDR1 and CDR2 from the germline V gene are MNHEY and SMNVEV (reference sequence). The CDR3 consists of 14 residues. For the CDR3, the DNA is TGTGCCAGCAGGTCCATCAATAGCAATCAGCCCCAGCATTTT. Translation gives CASRSINSNQPQHF.

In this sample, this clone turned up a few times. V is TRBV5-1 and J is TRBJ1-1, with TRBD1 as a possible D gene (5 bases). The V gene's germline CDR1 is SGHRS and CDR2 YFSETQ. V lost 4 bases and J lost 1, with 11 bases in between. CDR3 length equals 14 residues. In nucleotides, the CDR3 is TGCGCCAGCAGCCCACGACAGACGAACACTGAAGCTTTCTTT. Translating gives CASSPRQTNTEAFF.